The present T cell receptor beta chain was sequenced within a study of T cell repertoires in cytomegalovirus infection. From the reads, TCRdb called clonotypes with MiXCR, one entry per CDR3 protein. The table records roughly 730,000 distinct CDR3 sequences, around 32% of them present only once. The V gene lost 0 bases and the J gene lost 6 bases, with 10 bases spanning the gap. Germline loops: CDR1 SGHDT, CDR2 YYEEEE. This CDR3 region has 14 residues. As regards this clonotype: What it binds is not known.

Sequences were derived from cultured PBMCs, sampled from culture after CMV antigen stimulation. The rearrangement uses TRBV5-6 and TRBJ1-5; D uncertain. The source of this sequence is a human donor in good health (CMV status not recorded). Some clones in this sample may be carry-over from other donors' samples. The CDR3 DNA is TGTGCCAGCAGCTTGGCCAGTATAGGTCAGCCCCAGCATTTT. It codes for CASSLASIGQPQHF.